A single sample gave rise to the 30 T cell receptor beta chains below, sequenced in a study of T cells in Graves' hyperthyroidism and ophthalmopathy. RNA transcripts provided the source from which TCR beta CDR3 regions were amplified. Researchers ran a first-round RT-PCR on the TCR CDR3 using the HTBI primer set. TCRdb passed the multiplex PCR reads through MiXCR, listing each CDR3 protein once. The sample gives over 450,000 distinct CDR3 sequences, roughly a sixth of which show up once; roughly a sixth is in the top ten. The specimen sequenced was blood. These receptor sequences come from a woman aged 18-29 years with Graves' ophthalmopathy.

This clonotype occurred many times. The chain uses TRBV28 and TRBJ2-3; D remains ambiguous. Trimming took 2 bases from V and 1 from J, leaving 10 bases between them. Per the germline V gene, CDR1 is MDHEN and CDR2 is SYDVKM. The CDR3 is 15 amino acids. The CDR3 DNA reads as TGTGCCAGCAGTTTAAGGTCGAGCCGCACAGATACGCAGTATTTT. Its protein product is CASSLRSSRTDTQYF. The full variable domain, its missing parts supplied by reference TRBV28 and TRBJ2-3, is DVKVTQSSRYLVKRTGEKVFLECVQDMDHENMFWYRQDPGLGLRLIYFSYDVKMKEKGDIPEGYSVSREKKERFSLILESASTNQTSMYLCASSLRSSRTDTQYFGPGTRLTVL.

Many counts were recorded for this clonotype. The CDR3 DNA reads TGTGCCAGCAGTGCCGCCTCCGGCGGTAGCACAGATACGCAGTATTTT. As protein: CASSAASGGSTDTQYF. The V gene is TRBV2, the J gene TRBJ2-3; D ambiguous. The CDR3 sequence is 16 residues long. Germline V gene data show CDR1 as SNHLY and CDR2 as FYNNEI. Trimming cost V 4 bases and J 0 bases, with 14 bases left between them.

CDR3 in amino acids: CSVGAASGMAQYF. The CDR3 DNA is TGCAGCGTTGGGGCAGCCTCAGGGATGGCCCAGTACTTC. This sequence joins TRBV29-1 and TRBJ2-5; a weak D match, TRBD1 (5 bases). Germline loops: CDR1 SQVTM, CDR2 ANQGSEA. V lost 4 bases to trimming and J lost 9 bases, with 18 bases between them. This CDR3 contains 13 residues.

The chain couples TRBV19 to TRBJ2-7; no firm D call. CDR1 is LNHDA, CDR2 SQIVND, per germline (reference sequence). The ends were cut back, 6 bases at V and 0 bases at J, with 9 bases in the middle. The CDR3 consists of 13 residues. CDR3 sequence (DNA): TGTGCCAGTAGGGCTAGGAGCTCCTACGAGCAGTACTTC. This translates into CASRARSSYEQYF.

This clonotype was seen repeatedly, ten times or more. The rearrangement links TRBV7-3 to TRBJ2-3; 8 bases match TRBD2. Germline CDR1 reads SGHTA; CDR2 reads FQGTGA. This CDR3 has 17 amino acids. The ends lost 0 bases at V and 3 bases at J; junction bases unmatched: 8. This chain's CDR3 is CASSLTSRGGGTDTQYF. As DNA, the CDR3 is TGTGCCAGCAGCTTAACTTCACGGGGGGGGGGGACAGATACGCAGTATTTT.

This clonotype was found a few times. The chain combines TRBV28 with TRBJ1-4, with D tentatively TRBD1 (5 bases). The CDR3 is made up of 12 amino acids. Trimming took 2 bases from V and 13 from J, leaving 11 bases between them. Germline loops: CDR1 MDHEN, CDR2 SYDVKM. The CDR3 loop is CASSLGGVGLFF. The CDR3 DNA follows: TGTGCCAGCAGTTTAGGAGGGGTCGGACTGTTTTTT.

This clonotype was counted many times. This chain connects TRBV24-1 to TRBJ2-1, with a weak D call TRBD2 (5 bases). The CDR3 spans 16 residues. Trimming removed 0 bases from V and 3 bases from J, with 11 bases in between. CDR1 is KGHDR and CDR2 is SFDVKD in the germline V gene. The CDR3 DNA reads TGTGCCACCAGTGATTTGCAAAGCGGAGACTACAATGAGCAGTTCTTC. Amino acid sequence: CATSDLQSGDYNEQFF.

This clonotype appeared many times. This chain uses TRBV27 with TRBJ2-7, with 7 bases that match TRBD2. The germline gives CDR1 MNHEY, CDR2 SMNVEV (reference sequence). The CDR3 has 15 amino acids. J lost 5 bases, V lost 0 bases, and 7 bases had no gene match. The CDR3 spells CASSLSAGAQNEQYF. The CDR3 DNA reads TGTGCCAGCAGTTTATCGGCGGGAGCACAGAACGAGCAGTACTTC.

In its sample, this clonotype was seen many times. V and J are TRBV3-1 and TRBJ1-1; a possible D gene is TRBD1 (6 bases). V was trimmed by 1 base and J by 6 bases, leaving 15 bases between them. The V gene's germline CDR1 is LGHDT and CDR2 YNNKEL (reference sequence). The CDR3 runs to 15 residues. The CDR3 nucleotides are TGTGCCAGCAGCCAAGTACTGGGGGCGAGGGCTGAAGCTTTCTTT. Protein: CASSQVLGARAEAFF.

This clonotype was detected a few times. The V and J genes are TRBV20-1 and TRBJ1-5, with a possible D match to TRBD1 (6 bases). CDR3 length: 16 amino acids. Per germline, CDR1 DFQATT and CDR2 SNEGSKA (reference sequence). Trimming left V 7 bases short and J 0 bases short, with 19 bases between. The DNA for the CDR3 is TGCAGTGTTGTGAGGGACACGGAATATAGCAATCAGCCCCAGCATTTT. It encodes CSVVRDTEYSNQPQHF.

This clonotype came up many times. The chain joins TRBV3-1 to TRBJ1-1; D call uncertain. Germline values: CDR1 LGHDT, CDR2 YNNKEL (reference sequence). V lost 0 bases to trimming and J lost 1 base, with 6 bases between them. CDR3 size: 14 residues. The CDR3 nucleotides are TGTGCCAGCAGCCAAGATTCAGGGAACACTGAAGCTTTCTTT. Residues: CASSQDSGNTEAFF. Full variable domain (remainder filled in from reference TRBV3-1 and TRBJ1-1): DTAVSQTPKYLVTQMGNDKSIKCEQNLGHDTMYWYKQDSKKFLKIMFSYNNKELIINETVPNRFSPKSPDKAHLNLHINSLELGDSAVYFCASSQDSGNTEAFFGQGTRLTVV.

Worth noting for this clonotype: This may be a read error: a much more frequent sequence differs by one nucleotide. The chain recombines TRBV4-3 with TRBJ2-1, with D perhaps TRBD2 (5 bases). This CDR3 has 14 amino acids. Germline V gene data show CDR1 as LGHNA and CDR2 as YSLEER. CDR3 sequence (DNA): TGCGCCAGCAGCCAAGAGGACCGAGGGAATGAGCAGCTCTTC. This translates into CASSQEDRGNEQLF.

The table lists this clonotype with a count of one. J is TRBJ1-4 and V is TRBV12-3 or TRBV12-4, with D perhaps matching TRBD1 (5 bases). The CDR3 has 15 residues. Between the trimmed V and J ends, which lost 7 bases and 4 bases, there was a span of 16 bases. CDR3 DNA sequence: TGTGCCAGCACTCTGGGGGGGGGGGGTAATGAAAAACTGTTTTTT. This translates into CASTLGGGGNEKLFF.

This clonotype has a count of ten or more. This chain uses TRBV7-2 with TRBJ2-3; D unclear. Germline-derived CDR1 and CDR2 are SGHTA and FQGNSA. This CDR3 has 14 amino acids. The germline V and J ends were trimmed by 8 bases and 2 bases, with 14 bases remaining between them. CDR3 sequence: CASLLSADTDTQYF. The DNA of the CDR3 is TGTGCCAGCCTCCTCAGCGCGGACACAGATACGCAGTATTTT.

This clonotype was counted many times. The chain joins TRBV28 to TRBJ1-1; D is possibly TRBD1 (5 bases). The V end was cut by 7 bases, the J end by 8 bases, with 20 bases between. CDR3 length: 14 amino acids. CDR1 and CDR2 from the germline V gene are MDHEN and SYDVKM. CDR3 nucleotides: TGTGCCAGCAAGTTGCAGGACAAAACTGTCGAAGCTTTCTTT. Its protein is CASKLQDKTVEAFF.

V gene TRBV19 combines with J gene TRBJ1-2; D remains unclear. Trimming took 6 bases from V and 0 from J, leaving 17 bases between them. The CDR3 consists of 16 residues. The germline CDR1 and CDR2 sequences are LNHDA and SQIVND (reference sequence). In nucleotides, the CDR3 is TGTGCCAGTAGCAGGACGGACCTAACCTCTAACTATGGCTACACCTTC. Translating it yields CASSRTDLTSNYGYTF.

In its sample, this clonotype was seen many times. The V and J genes are TRBV27 and TRBJ2-7; no reliable D call. The CDR3 covers 14 residues. Looked up from germline, CDR1 is MNHEY and CDR2 is SMNVEV (reference sequence). V was pared by 3 bases and J by 2 bases, with 11 bases between. The CDR3 here is CASSLTEEPYEQYF. The CDR3 DNA reads as TGTGCCAGCAGTTTGACCGAAGAGCCCTACGAGCAGTACTTC.

Turning to this clonotype: This may stem from a read error, because a much larger clone lies one nucleotide away. The chain joins TRBV5-1 to TRBJ2-1, with 7 bases aligning to TRBD1. The DNA end favors TRBJ2-7, so the J call may be wrong. The CDR3 runs 14 residues. In germline, CDR1 is SGHRS, CDR2 YFSETQ. Here the CDR3 DNA reads TGTGCCAGCAGCACAGGGGCCTCCTACAATGAGCAGTACTTC. This sequence encodes CASSTGASYNEQYF.

This clonotype was seen repeatedly, ten times or more. The genes are TRBV27 and TRBJ1-2; D possibly corresponds to TRBD1 (5 bases). CDR1 is MNHEY and CDR2 is SMNVEV in the germline V gene (reference sequence). The ends were cut back, 3 bases at V and 3 bases at J, with 14 bases in the middle. The length of the CDR3 is 15 residues. CDR3 nucleotide sequence: TGTGCCAGCAGTTTTCGGATGCGGGGGGACTATGGCTACACCTTC. It specifies CASSFRMRGDYGYTF.

This clonotype has only a few counts. The V call is TRBV2, the J call TRBJ2-3; weak D call: TRBD2 (6 bases). V was clipped by 3 bases and J by 2 bases, with 9 bases between them. Germline values: CDR1 SNHLY, CDR2 FYNNEI. The CDR3 loop spans 14 amino acids. The DNA for the CDR3 is TGTGCCAGCAGTGAGGCGGGGTTCACAGATACGCAGTATTTT. Translating gives CASSEAGFTDTQYF.

The rearrangement joins TRBV9 to TRBJ2-1; D uncertain. Trimming pared 3 bases from V and 3 bases from J, leaving 13 bases between. This CDR3 comprises 15 residues. Per the germline V gene, CDR1 is SGDLS and CDR2 is YYNGEE. CDR3 DNA: TGTGCCAGCAGCGGTGAAGGGCTTTACTACAATGAGCAGTTCTTC. Encoded protein: CASSGEGLYYNEQFF.

This clonotype was observed a few times. The chain combines TRBV28 with TRBJ2-7, with D possibly matching TRBD2 (6 bases). The germline CDR1 and CDR2 sequences are MDHEN and SYDVKM. Trimming cost V 8 bases and J 4 bases, with 12 bases left between them. This CDR3 is 12 amino acids long. The CDR3 sequence: CASGTSGYEQYF. CDR3 DNA sequence: TGTGCCAGCGGGACTTCAGGGTACGAGCAGTACTTC.

The table lists this clonotype with many counts. The J gene is TRBJ1-5, the V gene TRBV12-3 or TRBV12-4; 9 nucleotides match TRBD1. Trimming removed 5 bases from V and 5 bases from J; junction bases left unmatched: 7. This CDR3 has 15 residues. The DNA for the CDR3 is TGTGCCAGCAGTCCGACAGGGGGTAGTGATCAGCCCCAGCATTTT. This codes for CASSPTGGSDQPQHF.

This clonotype has more than one count but fewer than ten. The chain links TRBV5-1 to TRBJ2-1; D gene unclear. V gave up 2 bases and J gave up 10 bases, with 16 bases separating them. Germline lookup yields CDR1 SGHRS and CDR2 YFSETQ. This CDR3 has 14 amino acids. The DNA for the CDR3 is TGCGCCAGCAGCTTCACTACGGCGGCCGGGGAGCAGTTCTTC. It translates to CASSFTTAAGEQFF.

There are many counts of this clonotype. The rearrangement links TRBV6-1 to TRBJ2-1; the D gene is possibly TRBD2 (6 bases). CDR3 length equals 15 residues. Trimming left V 6 bases short and J 4 bases short, with 16 bases between. Germline V gene lookup returns CDR1 MNHNS and CDR2 SASEGT. Here the CDR3 reads CASRNSGLEYNEQFF. In DNA form, the CDR3 reads TGTGCCAGCAGGAATTCGGGACTGGAGTACAATGAGCAGTTCTTC.

The rearrangement uses TRBV7-9 and TRBJ2-3, with a possible D match to TRBD2 (5 bases). Trimming removed 8 bases at V and 5 bases at J, with 14 bases between. This CDR3 region has 13 residues. From germline, CDR1 is SEHNR and CDR2 FQNEAQ (reference sequence). CDR3 sequence: CASEGLDLDTQYF. CDR3 in DNA: TGTGCCAGCGAAGGACTTGACTTAGATACGCAGTATTTT.

The rearrangement uses TRBV18 and TRBJ2-1; D ambiguous. Trimming took off 8 bases at V and 0 bases at J, with 20 bases between the two ends. Germline CDR1 and CDR2: KGHSH and LQKENI. CDR3 length equals 17 residues. CDR3 region: CASSQGSAFSSYNEQFF. CDR3 in DNA: TGTGCCAGCAGCCAAGGGTCCGCGTTCAGCTCCTACAATGAGCAGTTCTTC. The full variable domain, rest sourced from reference TRBV18 and TRBJ2-1, is NAGVMQNPRHLVRRRGQEARLRCSPMKGHSHVYWYRQLPEEGLKFMVYLQKENIIDESGMPKERFSAEFPKEGPSILRIQQVVRGDSAAYFCASSQGSAFSSYNEQFFGPGTRLTVL.

This clonotype was counted only a few times. The chain links TRBV28 to TRBJ2-5, with D uncertain. This CDR3 has 16 amino acids. V lost 8 bases and J lost 2, with 21 bases in between. Germline lookup yields CDR1 MDHEN and CDR2 SYDVKM. CDR3: CASGPSSESPQETQYF. Written as DNA, the CDR3 is TGTGCCAGCGGGCCCTCGTCAGAGAGCCCGCAAGAGACCCAGTACTTC. Using reference TRBV28 and TRBJ2-5 for the parts outside the CDR3, the full variable domain is DVKVTQSSRYLVKRTGEKVFLECVQDMDHENMFWYRQDPGLGLRLIYFSYDVKMKEKGDIPEGYSVSREKKERFSLILESASTNQTSMYLCASGPSSESPQETQYFGPGTRLLVL.

The chain carries TRBV29-1 and TRBJ1-4; 7 nucleotides align to TRBD1. CDR3 size: 14 residues. After removal of 6 bases from V and 4 bases from J, the junction contained 8 bases not matched to a gene. Germline CDR1 is SQVTM and CDR2 is ANQGSEA. In nucleotides, the CDR3 is TGCAGCGTCGCTATGGGACAGTTTAATGAAAAACTGTTTTTT. Translating it yields CSVAMGQFNEKLFF.

As to this clonotype: Possible read error: a much larger clone is one base away. The chain employs TRBV24-1 and TRBJ2-1, with 11 bases matching TRBD2. V shed 4 bases and J 8 bases; nucleotides not matched to a gene: 3. Germline V lookup: CDR1 KGHDR, CDR2 SFDVKD. CDR3 length equals 14 residues. The CDR3 sequence: CATSEGLAADEQFF. For the CDR3, the DNA is TGTGCCACCAGTGAGGGACTAGCGGCGGATGAGCAGTTCTTC.